The 26 T cell receptor beta chains presented below share a single source sample, sequenced in a study of blood T cells in healthy people across ages. A second PCR of about 6 to 11 cycles used a sample-barcoded 5' primer and a J-beta primer mix. From the 5' RACE reads, TCRdb called clonotypes with MiXCR, one entry per CDR3 protein. The repertoire includes 700,000 to 850,000 distinct CDR3 sequences, under 40% of them detected once, and about an eighth sits in the top ten. The material sequenced was blood. The source of these receptors is a man aged 18 to 29 in good health.

The V gene is TRBV29-1, the J gene TRBJ1-5, with D perhaps matching TRBD1 (5 bases). The CDR3 runs 13 residues. Germline loops: CDR1 SQVTM, CDR2 ANQGSEA. Trimming stripped 4 bases from V and 5 bases from J, with 12 bases between. In DNA, the CDR3 is TGCAGCGTTGTGACAGCCGGGGATCAGCCCCAGCATTTT. Residues: CSVVTAGDQPQHF.

This clonotype has ten or more counts. This rearrangement joins TRBV20-1 to TRBJ2-7; D ambiguous. The ends were cut back, 5 bases at V and 0 bases at J, with 8 bases in the middle. The germline V gene has CDR1 DFQATT and CDR2 SNEGSKA (reference sequence). The CDR3 is 12 amino acids. CDR3 nucleotides: TGCAGTGCTTCCCGAGGCTCCTACGAGCAGTACTTC. Protein sequence: CSASRGSYEQYF.

V gene TRBV5-1 combines with J gene TRBJ1-4, with D perhaps TRBD1 (6 bases). The CDR3 runs to 15 residues. Germline V CDR1 and CDR2: SGHRS, YFSETQ. V lost 4 bases and J 4 bases, leaving 14 bases between the germline ends. The CDR3 here is CASSANRALNEKLFF. DNA for the CDR3: TGCGCCAGCAGCGCTAACAGGGCCCTTAATGAAAAACTGTTTTTT. The complete variable domain, with remaining parts taken from reference TRBV5-1 and TRBJ1-4, reads KAGVTQTPRYLIKTRGQQVTLSCSPISGHRSVSWYQQTPGQGLQFLFEYFSETQRNKGNFPGRFSGRQFSNSRSEMNVSTLELGDSALYLCASSANRALNEKLFFGSGTQLSVL.

This clonotype has only a few counts. This chain connects TRBV4-2 to TRBJ2-3; either TRBD1 or TRBD2 may fit D (6 bases each). Trimming pared 0 bases from V and 5 bases from J, leaving 15 bases between. Germline CDR1 is LGHNA and CDR2 is YNFKEQ. The CDR3 totals 16 residues. CDR3 region: CASSQEPSEGGDTQYF. CDR3 bases: TGTGCCAGCAGCCAAGAACCTAGCGAGGGGGGAGATACGCAGTATTTT.

The J gene is TRBJ1-1, the V gene TRBV29-1; 8 nucleotides agree with TRBD1. The germline V gene has CDR1 SQVTM and CDR2 ANQGSEA. The V gene end was trimmed by 6 bases and the J gene end by 0 bases; junction bases not matched to a gene: 12. The CDR3 covers 16 residues. For the CDR3, the DNA is TGCAGCGTCCGCCCGGGACAGGCATACATGAACACTGAAGCTTTCTTT. Translated, it gives CSVRPGQAYMNTEAFF.

This clonotype has a count of ten or more. The chain links TRBV7-9 to TRBJ1-2; the match to TRBD1 covers 8 bases. Germline V gene data show CDR1 as SEHNR and CDR2 as FQNEAQ (reference sequence). The length of the CDR3 is 16 residues. V lost 4 bases to trimming and J lost 2 bases; unmatched junction nucleotides: 9. CDR3 DNA: TGTGCCAGCAGCTCCCCAGGGGGCAGCTCCAACTATGGCTACACCTTC. Protein: CASSSPGGSSNYGYTF.

The table lists this clonotype with a count of one. A much larger clone lies a single base off, so this may be a read error. The chain carries TRBV5-1 and TRBJ2-5; 7 nucleotides line up with TRBD1. TRBJ2-7 matches the DNA end more closely, so the J call is doubtful. This CDR3 is built from 15 residues. CDR1 is SGHRS and CDR2 is YFSETQ in the germline V gene. CDR3: CASSRGDREGYEQYF. CDR3 DNA: TGCGCCAGCAGCCGGGGCGACAGGGAAGGCTACGAGCAGTACTTC.

V and J are TRBV14 and TRBJ2-7; a weak D match, TRBD2 (5 bases). Germline assignment: CDR1 SGHDN and CDR2 FVKESK. The V end lost 3 bases, the J end lost 5 bases, and 8 bases lay between the germline ends. The CDR3 runs to 12 residues. The CDR3 bases are TGTGCCAGCAGCCAGATACTAGACGAGCAGTACTTC. As protein: CASSQILDEQYF.

The V gene is TRBV6-2 or TRBV6-3, the J gene TRBJ2-7; D not certain. V was trimmed by 2 bases and J by 5 bases, leaving 10 bases between them. The CDR3 is 13 amino acids. The germline V gene encodes CDR1 MNHEY and CDR2 SVGEGT. The CDR3 region is CASSYNDAHEQYF. CDR3 DNA: TGTGCCAGCAGTTACAACGATGCGCACGAGCAGTACTTC.

The V gene is TRBV14, the J gene TRBJ2-4; D is unresolved. V dropped 1 base and J dropped 5 bases, with 9 bases sitting between them. The V gene's germline CDR1 is SGHDN and CDR2 FVKESK. There are 14 residues in the CDR3. The CDR3 loop is CASSQAGPQNIQYF. In nucleotides, the CDR3 is TGTGCCAGCAGCCAAGCCGGGCCACAAAACATTCAGTACTTC.

This clonotype came up once. The chain couples TRBV7-3 to TRBJ2-3; D unresolved. Germline values: CDR1 SGHTA, CDR2 FQGTGA. This CDR3 comprises 15 residues. V was cut by 2 bases and J by 0 bases, with 9 bases left in between. CDR3 coding DNA: TGTGCCAGCAGCTTACTCCCGTGGAGCACAGATACGCAGTATTTT. It codes for CASSLLPWSTDTQYF.

This clonotype showed up many times. This chain connects TRBV12-3 or TRBV12-4 to TRBJ1-1, with D possibly matching TRBD1 (5 bases). The length of the CDR3 is 16 residues. Trimming cost V 3 bases and J 5 bases, with 19 bases left between them. The DNA for the CDR3 is TGTGCCAGCAGTTTCAGAGGGGCGATAAAGAAGACTGAAGCTTTCTTT. This encodes CASSFRGAIKKTEAFF.

The chain carries TRBV28 and TRBJ2-3, with 8 nucleotides matching TRBD1. The CDR3 is 13 residues long. CDR1 MDHEN and CDR2 SYDVKM come from the germline V gene. Trimming took 6 bases from V and 4 from J; bases not matched to a gene: 3. The CDR3 protein is CASRAQGADTQYF. As DNA, the CDR3 is TGTGCCAGCAGAGCACAGGGGGCAGATACGCAGTATTTT.

The chain couples TRBV7-9 to TRBJ2-2, with 7 bases matching TRBD1. Germline loops: CDR1 SEHNR, CDR2 FQNEAQ (reference sequence). The length of the CDR3 is 14 residues. The junction had 6 bases not matched to a gene; V was cut back by 5 bases and J by 6 bases. CDR3 sequence (DNA): TGTGCCAGCAGCCCAAACAGGGGTTCCGGGGAGCTGTTTTTT. Protein: CASSPNRGSGELFF.

DNA of the CDR3: TGTGCCAGCAGTTTCCCTAACTTACCGACCGGGGAGCTGTTTTTT. This gives the protein CASSFPNLPTGELFF. The genes are TRBV28 and TRBJ2-2; D is ambiguous. Germline V gene lookup returns CDR1 MDHEN and CDR2 SYDVKM. V shed 3 bases and J shed 5 bases, with 13 bases lying between them. CDR3 size: 15 residues.

With respect to this clonotype: Germline is not matched at one junction end, which may reflect a read error. The chain has TRBV9 and TRBJ2-1, with TRBD2 identical over 10 bases. The CDR3 totals 14 residues. Germline values: CDR1 SGDLS, CDR2 YYNGEE. The CDR3 region has the DNA TGTGCCGGCAGCGGTAGCGGGGGGTTCAATGAGCAGTTCTTC. Residues: CAGSGSGGFNEQFF.

A few counts support this clonotype. The chain combines TRBV27 with TRBJ1-6, with D perhaps TRBD1 (5 bases). The V and J ends lost 5 bases and 5 bases respectively, with 16 bases between them. This CDR3 is 16 amino acids long. The germline gives CDR1 MNHEY, CDR2 SMNVEV (reference sequence). The CDR3 DNA follows: TGTGCCAGCAGTCCTTCCGCGACAGTCGATAATTCACCCCTCCACTTT. It translates to CASSPSATVDNSPLHF.

This clonotype was found a few times. The chain is built from TRBV4-2 and TRBJ1-1; 8 nucleotides agree with TRBD1. Trimming took 0 bases from V and 2 from J; bases not matched to a gene: 5. Germline CDR1 reads LGHNA; CDR2 reads YNFKEQ. The CDR3 has 16 residues. The CDR3 DNA reads as TGTGCCAGCAGCCAAGAGACACAGGGGGTAAACACTGAAGCTTTCTTT. Protein: CASSQETQGVNTEAFF.

This chain connects TRBV20-1 to TRBJ1-5, with D uncertain. The length of the CDR3 is 13 residues. Germline CDR1 DFQATT, CDR2 SNEGSKA (reference sequence). Trimming shortened V by 0 bases and J by 6 bases, and 9 bases separated the two germline ends. In DNA form, the CDR3 reads TGCAGTGCTAGAGACCGAGTAGGTCAGCCCCAGCATTTT. Translation gives CSARDRVGQPQHF.

In this sample, this clonotype turned up once. A clone one base away is much larger, so this may be a read error. The CDR3: CASSVTGEHNEQFF. The CDR3 nucleotides read TGTGCCAGCAGCGTGACAGGGGAACACAATGAGCAGTTCTTC. This rearrangement joins TRBV7-9 to TRBJ2-1; TRBD1 agrees at 8 bases. After removal of 5 bases from V and 5 bases from J, the junction contained 5 bases not matched to a gene. This CDR3 is built from 14 residues. The V gene's germline CDR1 is SEHNR and CDR2 FQNEAQ (reference sequence). The variable domain in full, completed from reference TRBV7-9 and TRBJ2-1, reads DTGVSQNPRHKITKRGQNVTFRCDPISEHNRLYWYRQTLGQGPEFLTYFQNEAQLEKSRLLSDRFSAERPKGSFSTLEIQRTEQGDSAMYLCASSVTGEHNEQFFGPGTRLTVL.

Worth noting for this clonotype: At one of its ends the junction is not consistent with the germline gene, which may arise from a read error. The CDR3 region has the DNA TGCAGCGTTGAGGGACCTTACTCCTACGAGCGGTACTTC. Amino acid sequence: CSVEGPYSYERYF. V is TRBV29-1 and J is TRBJ2-7; D may match TRBD1 or TRBD2 (5 bases each). Germline lookup yields CDR1 SQVTM and CDR2 ANQGSEA. This CDR3 has 13 residues.

This chain joins TRBV9 and TRBJ2-2; D perhaps matches TRBD2 (7 bases). Germline V gives CDR1 SGDLS, CDR2 YYNGEE. CDR3 length equals 17 residues. The V gene lost 4 bases and the J gene lost 4 bases, with 20 bases spanning the gap. CDR3 sequence (DNA): TGTGCCAGCAGCCGGGGAGGGAGGGGACAACTCACCGGGGAGCTGTTTTTT. Translated: CASSRGGRGQLTGELFF.

This clonotype has only a few counts. V is TRBV29-1 and J is TRBJ1-1, with TRBD1 matching over 7 bases. The germline V gene encodes CDR1 SQVTM and CDR2 ANQGSEA. This CDR3 is 13 amino acids long. Germline trimming cut 7 bases from V and 5 bases from J; bases unmatched to any gene: 10. CDR3 DNA: TGCAGCGCTCGACAGGGCCCCGGGACTGAAGCTTTCTTT. This sequence encodes CSARQGPGTEAFF. Looking up the rest from reference TRBV29-1 and TRBJ1-1 gives the full variable domain: SAVISQKPSRDICQRGTSLTIQCQVDSQVTMMFWYRQQPGQSLTLIATANQGSEATYESGFVIDKFPISRPNLTFSTLTVSNMSPEDSSIYLCSARQGPGTEAFFGQGTRLTVV.

On this clonotype itself: This may stem from a read error, because a much larger clone lies one nucleotide away. This rearrangement joins TRBV12-3 or TRBV12-4 to TRBJ2-3; 8 bases are shared with TRBD2. V dropped 8 bases and J dropped 2; count of bases not matched to a gene: 12. The CDR3 covers 16 residues. Here the CDR3 DNA reads TGTGCCAGCCTTGGCGTAAAGCGGGGGTTCACAGATACGCAGTATTTT. Encoded protein: CASLGVKRGFTDTQYF.

The rearrangement links TRBV3-1 to TRBJ1-2, with 7 bases aligning to TRBD1. The CDR3 sequence is 15 residues long. The J segment lost 6 bases and the V segment lost 4 bases, leaving 11 bases of the junction unmatched. Germline V gene data show CDR1 as LGHDT and CDR2 as YNNKEL (reference sequence). CDR3 protein: CASSPPDRARDGYTF. The CDR3 DNA reads TGTGCCAGCAGCCCCCCCGACAGGGCTCGAGATGGCTACACCTTC.

The chain couples TRBV28 to TRBJ1-5, with 7 nucleotides matching TRBD1. The V gene's germline CDR1 is MDHEN and CDR2 SYDVKM. The CDR3 runs to 17 residues. The V and J ends lost 3 bases and 9 bases, in that order; junction bases with no gene match: 17. The CDR3 region is CASSLAGWAGGHRPQHF. DNA for the CDR3: TGTGCCAGCAGTTTGGCAGGGTGGGCAGGGGGACATCGGCCCCAGCATTTT.